This T cell receptor beta chain derives from a study of T cell responses to AZD1222 COVID-19 vaccine. Trimming cost V 1 base and J 2 bases; bases outside gene matches: 16. The CDR3 totals 19 residues. CDR1 is SGHTA and CDR2 is FQGNSA in the germline V gene. The protocol was immunoSEQ multiplex PCR, while the TCRdb copy is restricted to in-frame clones and leaves out a portion. The sample yields about 87,000 clones, roughly 90% seen once. The chain is built from TRBV7-2 and TRBJ2-7; TRBD2 matches at 8 bases. This receptor was taken from an adult in good health. Sample: peripheral blood, taken on day 0 of AZD1222 vaccination. The CDR3 loop reads CASSLVGGLALSEPYEQYF. The CDR3 DNA reads as TGTGCCAGCAGCTTAGTCGGTGGACTAGCTCTCTCTGAGCCCTACGAGCAGTACTTC.